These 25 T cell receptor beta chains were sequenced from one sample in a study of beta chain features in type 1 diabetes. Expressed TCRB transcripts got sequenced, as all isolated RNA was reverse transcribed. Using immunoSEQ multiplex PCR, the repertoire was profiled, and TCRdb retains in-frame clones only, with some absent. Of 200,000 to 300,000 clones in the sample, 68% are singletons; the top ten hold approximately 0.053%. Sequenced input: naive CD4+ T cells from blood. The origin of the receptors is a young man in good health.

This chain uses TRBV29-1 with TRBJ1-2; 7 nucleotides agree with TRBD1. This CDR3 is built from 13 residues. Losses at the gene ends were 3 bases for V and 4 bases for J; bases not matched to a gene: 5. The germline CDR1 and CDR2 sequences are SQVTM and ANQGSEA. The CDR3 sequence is CSVENRGSYGYTF. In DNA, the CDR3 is TGCAGCGTTGAGAACAGGGGATCCTATGGCTACACCTTC.

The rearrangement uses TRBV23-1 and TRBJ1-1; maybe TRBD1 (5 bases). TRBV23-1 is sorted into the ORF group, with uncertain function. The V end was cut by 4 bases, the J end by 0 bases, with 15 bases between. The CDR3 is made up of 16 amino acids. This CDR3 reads CASSPTIQVMNTEAFF. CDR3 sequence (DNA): TGCGCCAGCAGTCCAACCATACAGGTAATGAACACTGAAGCTTTCTTT.

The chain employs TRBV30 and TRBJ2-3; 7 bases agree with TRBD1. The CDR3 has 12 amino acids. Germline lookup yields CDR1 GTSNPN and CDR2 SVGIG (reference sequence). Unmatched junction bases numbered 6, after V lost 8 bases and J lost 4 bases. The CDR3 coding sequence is TGTGCCACAATGACAGGGCCAGATACGCAGTATTTT. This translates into CATMTGPDTQYF.

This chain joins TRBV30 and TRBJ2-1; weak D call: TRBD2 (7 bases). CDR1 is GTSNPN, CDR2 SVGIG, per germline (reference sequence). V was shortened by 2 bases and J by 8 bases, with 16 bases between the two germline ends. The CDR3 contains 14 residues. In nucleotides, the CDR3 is TGTGCCTGGAGTCGCGGGGGCCCTTTGGATGAGCAGTTCTTC. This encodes CAWSRGGPLDEQFF.

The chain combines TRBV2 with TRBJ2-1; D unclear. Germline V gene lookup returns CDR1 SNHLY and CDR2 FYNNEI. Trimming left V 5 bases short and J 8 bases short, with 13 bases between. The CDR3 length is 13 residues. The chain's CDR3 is CASSPLGGYEQFF. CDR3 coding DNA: TGTGCCAGCAGTCCGCTGGGCGGCTATGAGCAGTTCTTC. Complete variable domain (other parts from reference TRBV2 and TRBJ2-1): EPEVTQTPSHQVTQMGQEVILRCVPISNHLYFYWYRQILGQKVEFLVSFYNNEISEKSEIFDDQFSVERPDGSNFTLKIRSTKLEDSAMYFCASSPLGGYEQFFGPGTRLTVL.

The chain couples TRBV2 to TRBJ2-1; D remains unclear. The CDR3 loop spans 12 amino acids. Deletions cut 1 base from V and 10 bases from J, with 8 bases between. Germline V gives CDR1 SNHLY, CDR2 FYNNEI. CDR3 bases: TGTGCCAGCAGTGAAGATTTAACGGAGCAGTTCTTC. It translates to CASSEDLTEQFF.

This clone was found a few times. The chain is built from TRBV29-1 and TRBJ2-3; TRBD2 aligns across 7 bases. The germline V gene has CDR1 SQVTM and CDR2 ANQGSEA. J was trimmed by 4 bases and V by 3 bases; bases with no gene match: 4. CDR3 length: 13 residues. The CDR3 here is CSVDWGRADTQYF. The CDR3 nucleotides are TGCAGCGTTGATTGGGGGAGGGCAGATACGCAGTATTTT.

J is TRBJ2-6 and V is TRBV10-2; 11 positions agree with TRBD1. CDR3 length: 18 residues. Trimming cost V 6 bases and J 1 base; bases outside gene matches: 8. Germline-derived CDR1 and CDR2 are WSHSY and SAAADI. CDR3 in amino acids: CASRKPGQGESGANVLTF. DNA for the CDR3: TGCGCCAGCAGAAAACCGGGACAGGGGGAATCTGGGGCCAACGTCCTGACTTTC.

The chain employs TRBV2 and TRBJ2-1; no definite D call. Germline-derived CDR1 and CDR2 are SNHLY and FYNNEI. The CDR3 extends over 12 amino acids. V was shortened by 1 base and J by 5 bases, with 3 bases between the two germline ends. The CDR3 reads CASSEGDNEQFF. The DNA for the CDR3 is TGTGCCAGCAGTGAAGGTGACAATGAGCAGTTCTTC.

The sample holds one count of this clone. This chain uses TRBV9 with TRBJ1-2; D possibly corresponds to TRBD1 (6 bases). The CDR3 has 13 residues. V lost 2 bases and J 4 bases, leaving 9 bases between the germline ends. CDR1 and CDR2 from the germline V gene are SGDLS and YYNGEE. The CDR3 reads CASSVDRFYGYTF. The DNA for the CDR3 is TGTGCCAGCAGCGTGGACAGATTCTATGGCTACACCTTC.

The CDR3 loop is CASKQGGGTDTQYF. CDR3 nucleotides: TGTGCCAGCAAGCAGGGAGGGGGCACAGATACGCAGTATTTT. The rearrangement links TRBV2 to TRBJ2-3; 7 positions match TRBD2. J gave up 1 base and V 7 bases, and 5 bases lay outside the gene matches. The CDR3 has 14 amino acids. CDR1 SNHLY and CDR2 FYNNEI come from the germline V gene.

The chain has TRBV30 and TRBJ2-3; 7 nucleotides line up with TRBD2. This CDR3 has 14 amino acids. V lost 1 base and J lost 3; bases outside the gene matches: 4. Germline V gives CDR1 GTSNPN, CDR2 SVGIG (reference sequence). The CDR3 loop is CAWSGHGGTDTQYF. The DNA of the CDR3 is TGTGCCTGGAGTGGACACGGGGGGACAGATACGCAGTATTTT.

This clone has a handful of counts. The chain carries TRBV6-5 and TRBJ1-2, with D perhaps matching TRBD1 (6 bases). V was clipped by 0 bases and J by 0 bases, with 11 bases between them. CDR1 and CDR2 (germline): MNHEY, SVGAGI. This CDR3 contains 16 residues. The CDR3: CASSYSSGESNYGYTF. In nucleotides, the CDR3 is TGTGCCAGCAGTTACTCCTCAGGGGAGTCTAACTATGGCTACACCTTC.

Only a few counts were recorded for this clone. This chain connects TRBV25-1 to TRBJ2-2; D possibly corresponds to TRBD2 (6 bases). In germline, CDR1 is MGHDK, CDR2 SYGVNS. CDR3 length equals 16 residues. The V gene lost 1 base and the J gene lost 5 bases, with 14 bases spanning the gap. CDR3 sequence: CASSEWNSGRTGELFF. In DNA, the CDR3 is TGTGCCAGCAGTGAATGGAACAGCGGGCGGACCGGGGAGCTGTTTTTT.

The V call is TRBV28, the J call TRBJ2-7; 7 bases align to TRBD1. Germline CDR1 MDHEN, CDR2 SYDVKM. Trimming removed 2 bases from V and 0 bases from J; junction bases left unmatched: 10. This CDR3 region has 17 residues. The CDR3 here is CASSLSGPGQSSYEQYF. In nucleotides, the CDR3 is TGTGCCAGCAGTTTAAGCGGACCGGGACAGTCCTCCTACGAGCAGTACTTC.

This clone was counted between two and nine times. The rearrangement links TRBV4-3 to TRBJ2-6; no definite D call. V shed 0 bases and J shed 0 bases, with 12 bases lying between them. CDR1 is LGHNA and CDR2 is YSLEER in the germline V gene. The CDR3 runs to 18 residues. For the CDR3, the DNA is TGCGCCAGCAGCCAAGATCGGCTCGAGAGCTCTGGGGCCAACGTCCTGACTTTC. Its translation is CASSQDRLESSGANVLTF.

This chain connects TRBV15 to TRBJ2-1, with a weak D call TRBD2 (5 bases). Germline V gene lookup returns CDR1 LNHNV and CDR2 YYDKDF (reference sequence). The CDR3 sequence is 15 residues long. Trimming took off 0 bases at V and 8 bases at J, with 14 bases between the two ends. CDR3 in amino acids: CATSRDPLLGDEQFF. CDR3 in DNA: TGTGCCACCAGCAGAGATCCCCTACTCGGGGATGAGCAGTTCTTC.

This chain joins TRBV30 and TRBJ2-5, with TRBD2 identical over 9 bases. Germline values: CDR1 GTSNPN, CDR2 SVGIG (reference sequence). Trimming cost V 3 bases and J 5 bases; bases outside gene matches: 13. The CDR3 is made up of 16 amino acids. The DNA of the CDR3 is TGTGCCTGGAGCTATGGGGGAATAGCGGGGGTCGAGACCCAGTACTTC. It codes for CAWSYGGIAGVETQYF.

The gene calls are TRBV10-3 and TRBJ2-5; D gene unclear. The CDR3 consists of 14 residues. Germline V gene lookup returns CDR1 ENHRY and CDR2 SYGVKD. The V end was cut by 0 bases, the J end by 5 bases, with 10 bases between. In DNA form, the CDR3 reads TGTGCCATCAGTGAGTCCCAGGCTCCGGAGACCCAGTACTTC. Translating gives CAISESQAPETQYF.

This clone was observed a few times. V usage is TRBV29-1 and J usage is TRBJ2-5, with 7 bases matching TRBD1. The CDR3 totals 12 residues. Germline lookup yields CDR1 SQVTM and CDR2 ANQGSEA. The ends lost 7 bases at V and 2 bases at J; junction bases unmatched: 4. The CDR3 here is CSATGVQETQYF. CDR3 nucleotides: TGCAGCGCTACAGGGGTACAAGAGACCCAGTACTTC.

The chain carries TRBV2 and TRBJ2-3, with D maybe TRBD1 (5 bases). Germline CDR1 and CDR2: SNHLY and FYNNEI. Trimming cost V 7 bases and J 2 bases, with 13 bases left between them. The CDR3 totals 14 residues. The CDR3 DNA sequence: TGTGCCAGCACTGGACACCCTAACACAGATACGCAGTATTTT. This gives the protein CASTGHPNTDTQYF.

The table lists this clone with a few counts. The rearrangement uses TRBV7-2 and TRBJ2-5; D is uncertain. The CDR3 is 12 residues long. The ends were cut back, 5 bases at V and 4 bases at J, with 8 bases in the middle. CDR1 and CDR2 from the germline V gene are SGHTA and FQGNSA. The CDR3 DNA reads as TGTGCCAGCAGCCGCCCGCGAGAGACCCAGTACTTC. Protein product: CASSRPRETQYF.

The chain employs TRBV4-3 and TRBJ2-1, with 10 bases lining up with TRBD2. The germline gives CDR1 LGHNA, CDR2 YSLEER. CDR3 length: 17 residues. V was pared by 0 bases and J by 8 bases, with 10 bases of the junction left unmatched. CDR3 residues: CASSQDKKREGIDEQFF. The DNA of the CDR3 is TGCGCCAGCAGCCAAGATAAGAAGCGGGAGGGCATCGATGAGCAGTTCTTC.

The CDR3 bases are TGTGCCACCAGTTTAAATGGACCCTTAGGCGTTGCTGGGGCCAACGTCCTGACTTTC. Translating gives CATSLNGPLGVAGANVLTF. The rearrangement joins TRBV15 to TRBJ2-6; D is undetermined. Trimming cost V 6 bases and J 2 bases, with 23 bases left between them. Germline loops: CDR1 LNHNV, CDR2 YYDKDF (reference sequence). The CDR3 extends over 19 amino acids.

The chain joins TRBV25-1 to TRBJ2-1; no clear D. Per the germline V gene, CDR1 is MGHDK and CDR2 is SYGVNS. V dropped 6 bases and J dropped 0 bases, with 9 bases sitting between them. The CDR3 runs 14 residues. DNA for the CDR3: TGTGCCAGCAGACCTTTGGGCTCCTACAATGAGCAGTTCTTC. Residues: CASRPLGSYNEQFF.